This T cell receptor (beta chain) was profiled in a study of T cell repertoires in cytomegalovirus infection. Study at large: Both a matching HLA type and CMV infection were indicated by public TCR beta signatures.

This CDR3 region has 11 residues. V was shortened by 1 base and J by 5 bases, with 4 bases between the two germline ends. Germline V gene data show CDR1 as DFQATT and CDR2 as SNEGSKA (reference sequence). TCRdb reprocessed the reads with MiXCR, giving one entry per CDR3 protein. The sample holds roughly 310,000 distinct CDR3 sequences, roughly a sixth seen once. Notes on the study in general: The ex vivo response showed dominance by HLA-C-restricted CMV-specific TCR beta clonotypes. The cumulative frequency of public TCR beta families identified carriers of CMV plus the relevant HLA.

This clonotype has only a few counts. Its cognate antigen is unknown. V usage is TRBV20-1 and J usage is TRBJ2-3, with D unresolved. Sequencing used PBMCs. The receptor's source is a human donor in good health (CMV status not recorded). Some clones in this sample may be carry-over from other donors' samples. Here the CDR3 DNA reads TGCAGTGCTAGAGTTGGAGATACGCAGTATTTT. It encodes CSARVGDTQYF.